The source of this T cell receptor (beta chain) is a study of T cell clusters in autoimmune cytopenias. Background on the study: Per sample, median TRB depth was about 52,000 reads, yielding a median approximately 2,400 distinct clonotypes.

TRB amplification used around 0.25 ug of peripheral blood genomic DNA. This CDR3 has 14 amino acids. The germline V gene has CDR1 ENHRY and CDR2 SYGVKD. Notes on the study in general: A dominant lymphoma-associated repertoire apparently masked the cluster-lack signature in secondary cytopenia versus chronic lymphocytic leukemia.

TRB was amplified by touch-down multiplex PCR, primer pools A and B combined. TCRdb processed the multiplex PCR reads again and assigns one entry to each CDR3 protein, with no DNA. The sample totals about 12,000 distinct CDR3 sequences. Comment on this clonotype: What it binds is not known.

A further study also used this sample, focusing on T cell repertoires in aging, cancer and after chemotherapy. That study reports: Donor ages fell into six groups from 30 or younger up to 70 or older.

The J gene is TRBJ2-3, the V gene TRBV10-3; TCRdb names TRBD2, which stays unverified in the absence of DNA. This sequence originates from a human donor in good health. Input material: peripheral blood. The CDR3 loop is CAIRTSGGLDTQYF.